These T cell receptor beta chains were read from a single sample in a study of control samples from healthy donors and cancer patients. Generated by immunoSEQ multiplex PCR, the TCRdb table keeps only in-frame clones and is missing some. The table records 150,000 to 200,000 clones, 80% to 90% of them present only once. Sequences were obtained from blood. The receptors shown here come from a man aged 25 to 40 in good health. Each CDR3 is given with its conserved first and last residue. The D gene is left open where the match is weak. Clone size is not always given. Where it is, it says once, few, many or a class for expanded clones.

clone size: .; D gene: .; V gene: TRBV5-1; J gene: TRBJ1-5; CDR3 DNA: TGCGCCAGCAGTCCAAGCGGGGTCGATCAGCCCCAGCATTTT; CDR3 protein: CASSPSGVDQPQHF
clone size: few; D gene: .; V gene: TRBV3-1/TRBV3-2; J gene: TRBJ2-7; CDR3 DNA: TGTGCCAGCAGCCAAGATTTCGCGGCGCTAAAGCGCGACGAGCAGTACTTC; CDR3 protein: CASSQDFAALKRDEQYF
clone size: .; D gene: .; V gene: TRBV5-4; J gene: TRBJ1-5; CDR3 DNA: TGTGCCAGCAGCTTGGACCTTAGCAATCAGCCCCAGCATTTT; CDR3 protein: CASSLDLSNQPQHF
clone size: .; D gene: .; V gene: TRBV7-8; J gene: TRBJ1-5; CDR3 DNA: TGTGCCAGCAGCCCGTATATCTGGTCAGATAGCAATCAGCCCCAGCATTTT; CDR3 protein: CASSPYIWSDSNQPQHF
clone size: .; D gene: .; V gene: TRBV7-9; J gene: TRBJ1-6; CDR3 DNA: TGTGCCAGCAGCGGGGCCGGTTCACCCCTCCACTTT; CDR3 protein: CASSGAGSPLHF
clone size: .; D gene: .; V gene: TRBV6-4; J gene: TRBJ1-5; CDR3 DNA: TGTGCCAGACTCCGTAAGGGGCCCCAGCATTTT; CDR3 protein: CARLRKGPQHF
clone size: .; D gene: .; V gene: TRBV3-1/TRBV3-2; J gene: TRBJ2-7; CDR3 DNA: TGTGCCAGCAGCCAAGATGGGAACGTACCTTCCTACGAGCAGTACTTC; CDR3 protein: CASSQDGNVPSYEQYF
clone size: .; D gene: .; V gene: TRBV15; J gene: TRBJ1-5; CDR3 DNA: TGTGCCACCAGCCCCCTGAGGGGGTTCCAGCCCCAGCATTTT; CDR3 protein: CATSPLRGFQPQHF
clone size: .; D gene: .; V gene: TRBV5-6; J gene: TRBJ1-5; CDR3 DNA: TGTGCCAGCAAAATCGGGGGACCAAACCAGCCCCAGCATTTT; CDR3 protein: CASKIGGPNQPQHF
clone size: .; D gene: .; V gene: TRBV10-1; J gene: TRBJ1-6; CDR3 DNA: TGCGCCAGCGGCTGCAGGGTGAGGAATTCACCCCTCCACTTT; CDR3 protein: CASGCRVRNSPLHF
clone size: .; D gene: .; V gene: TRBV4-3; J gene: TRBJ2-2; CDR3 DNA: TGCGCCAGCAGCCAAGAGGTGGGGGGCGTGGGCACCGGGGAGCTGTTTTTT; CDR3 protein: CASSQEVGGVGTGELFF
clone size: .; D gene: .; V gene: TRBV29-1; J gene: TRBJ1-6; CDR3 DNA: TGCAGCGCCCGGACGGCGACTTATTCACCCCTCCACTTT; CDR3 protein: CSARTATYSPLHF
clone size: .; D gene: .; V gene: TRBV14; J gene: TRBJ1-6; CDR3 DNA: TGTGCCAGCAGCCAAGATCCGGGGACCTATAATTCACCCCTCCACTTT; CDR3 protein: CASSQDPGTYNSPLHF
clone size: few; D gene: TRBD2; V gene: TRBV5-1; J gene: TRBJ2-3; CDR3 DNA: TGCGCCAGCAGCTCTCTAGCGGGGGGTTCTAGCACAGATACGCAGTATTTT; CDR3 protein: CASSSLAGGSSTDTQYF
clone size: few; D gene: .; V gene: TRBV11-2; J gene: TRBJ1-4; CDR3 DNA: TGTGCCAGCAGCCCCATCGGGAACAGTAATGAAAAACTGTTTTTT; CDR3 protein: CASSPIGNSNEKLFF
clone size: .; D gene: .; V gene: TRBV7-9; J gene: TRBJ1-3; CDR3 DNA: TGTGCCAGCAGCTTAAGAGGAGATGGTCCTGGAAACACCATATATTTT; CDR3 protein: CASSLRGDGPGNTIYF
clone size: .; D gene: .; V gene: TRBV6-1; J gene: TRBJ1-2; CDR3 DNA: TGTGCCAGCAGTGAGATGGTATCAATCGGTTATGGCTACACCTTC; CDR3 protein: CASSEMVSIGYGYTF
clone size: .; D gene: .; V gene: TRBV7-9; J gene: TRBJ1-2; CDR3 DNA: TGTGCCAGCAGCTTAGTTACAGGCACTCCATTCTATGGCTACACCTTC; CDR3 protein: CASSLVTGTPFYGYTF
clone size: .; D gene: .; V gene: TRBV5-5; J gene: TRBJ1-2; CDR3 DNA: TGTGCCAGCAGTCCCGACGCGAGGGGTTTGTCAGGCTACACCTTC; CDR3 protein: CASSPDARGLSGYTF
clone size: .; D gene: .; V gene: TRBV28; J gene: TRBJ2-1; CDR3 DNA: TGTGCCAGCAGCCAAGCCAACAGGGGGGGATACAATGAGCAGTTCTTC; CDR3 protein: CASSQANRGGYNEQFF
clone size: .; D gene: .; V gene: TRBV6-5; J gene: TRBJ1-2; CDR3 DNA: TGTGCCAGCAGGTTACAGATTCAAGCTAACTATGGCTACACCTTC; CDR3 protein: CASRLQIQANYGYTF
clone size: .; D gene: TRBD1; V gene: TRBV27; J gene: TRBJ1-2; CDR3 DNA: TGTGCCAGCACCCCCGGGACAGGGGGCGAAGGCTACACCTTC; CDR3 protein: CASTPGTGGEGYTF
clone size: .; D gene: .; V gene: TRBV14; J gene: TRBJ2-1; CDR3 DNA: TGTGCCAGCAGCTTGGCCGGACTCTACAATGAGCAGTTCTTC; CDR3 protein: CASSLAGLYNEQFF
clone size: .; D gene: .; V gene: TRBV27; J gene: TRBJ2-1; CDR3 DNA: TGTGCCAGCAGTTTAGGAGCGGGTGGAAACTCCTACAATGAGCAGTTCTTC; CDR3 protein: CASSLGAGGNSYNEQFF
clone size: few; D gene: .; V gene: TRBV12-3/TRBV12-4; J gene: TRBJ2-7; CDR3 DNA: TGTGCCAGCCAGCCGAATTCAGAAGAGCAGTACTTC; CDR3 protein: CASQPNSEEQYF
clone size: .; D gene: .; V gene: TRBV5-4; J gene: TRBJ2-2; CDR3 DNA: TGTGCCAGCAGCTTGAGGACAGCGAACACCGGGGAGCTGTTTTTT; CDR3 protein: CASSLRTANTGELFF
clone size: .; D gene: .; V gene: TRBV9; J gene: TRBJ1-2; CDR3 DNA: TGTGCCAGCAGCGTATTATCCGGGGGCGTCCTATCCTATGGCTACACCTTC; CDR3 protein: CASSVLSGGVLSYGYTF
clone size: .; D gene: .; V gene: TRBV18; J gene: TRBJ2-5; CDR3 DNA: TGTGCCAGCTCACCATCCCAAGAGACCCAGTACTTC; CDR3 protein: CASSPSQETQYF
clone size: .; D gene: .; V gene: TRBV5-1; J gene: TRBJ1-1; CDR3 DNA: TGCGCCAGCAGCCCCGCTGGGGAAACTGAAGCTTTCTTT; CDR3 protein: CASSPAGETEAFF
clone size: .; D gene: .; V gene: TRBV25-1; J gene: TRBJ1-4; CDR3 DNA: TGTGCCAGCAGTGAAACTGGTCCCTCTAGTGAAAAACTGTTTTTT; CDR3 protein: CASSETGPSSEKLFF
clone size: .; D gene: .; V gene: TRBV18; J gene: TRBJ2-7; CDR3 DNA: TGTGCCAGCTCACCAAGCAGCAGGGGCGGAAGCTACGAGCAGTACTTC; CDR3 protein: CASSPSSRGGSYEQYF
clone size: once; D gene: .; V gene: TRBV24-1; J gene: TRBJ2-2; CDR3 DNA: TGTGCCACCATGGGCAGGGCGATCGGGGAGCTGTTTTTT; CDR3 protein: CATMGRAIGELFF
clone size: .; D gene: .; V gene: TRBV24-1; J gene: TRBJ1-2; CDR3 DNA: TGTGCCACCAGCCGACAGGCCTATGGCTACACCTTC; CDR3 protein: CATSRQAYGYTF
clone size: .; D gene: .; V gene: TRBV30; J gene: TRBJ1-2; CDR3 DNA: TGTGCCTGGAGTAAGGTGGGCCCATATGGCTACACCTTC; CDR3 protein: CAWSKVGPYGYTF
clone size: .; D gene: .; V gene: TRBV5-1; J gene: TRBJ1-1; CDR3 DNA: TGCGCCAGCAGCGGCGAGGTGGGTCCGGAAGCTTTCTTT; CDR3 protein: CASSGEVGPEAFF
clone size: .; D gene: TRBD2; V gene: TRBV15; J gene: TRBJ2-7; CDR3 DNA: TGTGCCACCAGCAGAGATCCAGGGTTGCGGGGGGGATCCTACGAGCAGTACTTC; CDR3 protein: CATSRDPGLRGGSYEQYF
clone size: .; D gene: .; V gene: TRBV4-1; J gene: TRBJ1-1; CDR3 DNA: TGCGCCAGCAGCAGGGGAGGAGGGGGGATCGAAGCTTTCTTT; CDR3 protein: CASSRGGGGIEAFF
clone size: .; D gene: .; V gene: TRBV29-1; J gene: TRBJ1-1; CDR3 DNA: TGCAGCGTTGAAGATAGCGTGATGGTGGTCGGGTCGAACACTGAAGCTTTCTTT; CDR3 protein: CSVEDSVMVVGSNTEAFF
clone size: .; D gene: .; V gene: TRBV28; J gene: TRBJ1-4; CDR3 DNA: TGTGCCAGCACCCCGTCCGGTGAAAAACTGTTTTTT; CDR3 protein: CASTPSGEKLFF
clone size: once; D gene: .; V gene: TRBV7-6; J gene: TRBJ2-3; CDR3 DNA: TGTGCCAGCAGCCCCATAGGACTCAAACCTTCTAGCACAGATACGCAGTATTTT; CDR3 protein: CASSPIGLKPSSTDTQYF
clone size: .; D gene: .; V gene: TRBV27; J gene: TRBJ2-6; CDR3 DNA: TGTGCCAGTCAATCCGGACAATCCCTCTCTGGGGCCAACGTCCTGACTTTC; CDR3 protein: CASQSGQSLSGANVLTF
clone size: .; D gene: TRBD2; V gene: TRBV7-3; J gene: TRBJ2-5; CDR3 DNA: TGTGCCAGCAGCCCCACTAGCGGCGTCCAAGAGACCCAGTACTTC; CDR3 protein: CASSPTSGVQETQYF
clone size: .; D gene: .; V gene: TRBV10-1; J gene: TRBJ2-2; CDR3 DNA: TGCGCCAGCCTGGTCACCGGGGAGCTGTTTTTT; CDR3 protein: CASLVTGELFF
clone size: once; D gene: .; V gene: TRBV19; J gene: TRBJ1-1; CDR3 DNA: TGTGCCAGTAGGTGGGGGCCGTATGAGAACACTGAAGCTTTCTTT; CDR3 protein: CASRWGPYENTEAFF